Below are 15 T cell receptor beta chains sequenced from a single sample in a study of blood T cell repertoires in COVID-19. The method was immunoSEQ multiplex PCR; TCRdb's version includes in-frame clones alone and lacks a portion of them. The data hold 150,000 to 200,000 clones, with around 85% observed a single time. Sequencing was performed on PBMCs or T cells enriched from blood (not recorded which). Source of these receptors: a man aged 35-49 years who had recovered from COVID-19.

This clone occurred once. This chain joins TRBV19 and TRBJ2-7; TRBD1 matches 7 bases. The J segment lost 5 bases and the V segment lost 9 bases, leaving 10 bases of the junction unmatched. The CDR3 sequence is 13 residues long. The germline V gene encodes CDR1 LNHDA and CDR2 SQIVND (reference sequence). This CDR3 is CASQRQGYDEQYF. Here the CDR3 DNA reads TGTGCCAGCCAGAGACAGGGATACGACGAGCAGTACTTC.

The V and J genes are TRBV11-3 and TRBJ1-2; D is unresolved. V shed 1 base and J shed 8 bases, with 14 bases lying between them. CDR3 length: 14 residues. Germline assignment: CDR1 SGHNT and CDR2 YENEEA. As DNA, the CDR3 is TGTGCCAGCAGCTTAGTAGGAGGGAAGCAGGGCTACACCTTC. This sequence encodes CASSLVGGKQGYTF.

The genes are TRBV7-3 and TRBJ2-7, with a weak D call TRBD1 (5 bases). Trimming left V 5 bases short and J 0 bases short, with 14 bases between. The CDR3 has 15 residues. Germline CDR1 and CDR2: SGHTA and FQGTGA. In nucleotides, the CDR3 is TGTGCCAGCAGCATCGACAGCACCAACTCCTACGAGCAGTACTTC. Amino acid sequence: CASSIDSTNSYEQYF.

The V call is TRBV30, the J call TRBJ1-6; D remains unclear. V lost 1 base, J lost 10 bases, and 14 bases lay in between. Germline CDR1 is GTSNPN and CDR2 is SVGIG (reference sequence). The CDR3 is 14 residues long. CDR3: CAWSGSRASSPLHF. The CDR3 DNA reads as TGTGCCTGGAGTGGTTCGAGGGCTAGCTCACCCCTCCACTTT.

The chain joins TRBV14 to TRBJ2-7, with D possibly being TRBD1 (5 bases). The CDR3 runs to 13 residues. Trimming cost V 4 bases and J 0 bases, with 7 bases left between them. Germline assignment: CDR1 SGHDN and CDR2 FVKESK. The CDR3 spells CASSRTLSYEQYF. The DNA for the CDR3 is TGTGCCAGCAGCCGGACACTCTCCTACGAGCAGTACTTC.

The rearrangement uses TRBV11-1 and TRBJ1-1; D is possibly TRBD1 (6 bases). CDR1 is SGHAT, CDR2 FQDESV, per germline (reference sequence). Trimming stripped 5 bases from V and 1 base from J, with 17 bases between. The CDR3 is made up of 16 amino acids. CDR3 protein: CASSASPGHQNTEAFF. The CDR3 DNA is TGTGCCAGCAGCGCCTCACCGGGACATCAGAACACTGAAGCTTTCTTT.

This clone occurred once. The rearrangement joins TRBV10-3 to TRBJ2-7; 8 nucleotides line up with TRBD2. The CDR3 runs to 15 residues. CDR1 is ENHRY and CDR2 is SYGVKD in the germline V gene. The junction had 22 bases not matched to a gene; V was cut back by 11 bases and J by 10 bases. CDR3 sequence: CALSVVNSGTSEQYF. DNA of the CDR3: TGTGCCCTATCCGTCGTCAATAGCGGGACCTCGGAACAGTACTTC.

This clone has a handful of counts. The chain combines TRBV28 with TRBJ2-6; D is ambiguous. The germline V gene encodes CDR1 MDHEN and CDR2 SYDVKM. This CDR3 contains 17 residues. With 8 bases removed from V and 0 bases from J, the gap between germline ends came to 17 bases. The CDR3 here is CASRRRLTFSGANVLTF. The DNA of the CDR3 is TGTGCCAGCCGCCGGCGGTTAACCTTCTCTGGGGCCAACGTCCTGACTTTC.

This chain connects TRBV15 to TRBJ1-1, with D uncertain. Trimming removed 7 bases at V and 0 bases at J, with 9 bases between. In germline, CDR1 is LNHNV, CDR2 YYDKDF (reference sequence). The CDR3 contains 13 residues. CDR3 DNA: TGTGCCACCACACACAGCTTGAACACTGAAGCTTTCTTT. As protein: CATTHSLNTEAFF.

The chain joins TRBV12-3 or TRBV12-4 to TRBJ1-4; perhaps TRBD1 as D (5 bases). The CDR3 spans 13 residues. V was cut by 6 bases and J by 8 bases, with 13 bases left in between. In DNA form, the CDR3 reads TGTGCCAGCAGGTCCGACAGTAAGGAAAAACTGTTTTTT. Its translation is CASRSDSKEKLFF.

The chain links TRBV30 to TRBJ1-2; 12 bases are shared with TRBD1. This CDR3 is built from 19 residues. V shed 1 base, J shed 0 bases, and the junction held 12 bases outside the gene matches. Germline V gene sequence: CDR1 GTSNPN, CDR2 SVGIG (reference sequence). CDR3 protein: CAWSAPGQGALGANYGYTF. The CDR3 DNA reads as TGTGCCTGGAGTGCACCGGGACAGGGGGCATTAGGGGCTAACTATGGCTACACCTTC.

The J gene is TRBJ1-6, the V gene TRBV19; D perhaps matches TRBD1 (5 bases). Between the trimmed V and J ends, which lost 5 bases and 9 bases, there was a span of 23 bases. Germline V CDR1 and CDR2: LNHDA, SQIVND (reference sequence). There are 17 residues in the CDR3. In DNA form, the CDR3 reads TGTGCCAGTAGTCGAAAACCGACTCAGGGTGGGATTTCACCCCTCCACTTT. Protein product: CASSRKPTQGGISPLHF.

The J gene is TRBJ1-6, the V gene TRBV6-5; 10 positions agree with TRBD1. Per germline, CDR1 MNHEY and CDR2 SVGAGI. The junction had 1 base not matched to a gene; V was cut back by 8 bases and J by 6 bases. The CDR3 runs 13 residues. In DNA, the CDR3 is TGTGCCAGCGGGACAGGGGTTAATTCACCCCTCCACTTT. Translation gives CASGTGVNSPLHF.

The V and J genes are TRBV30 and TRBJ1-3; no clear D gene. Trimming removed 0 bases from V and 7 bases from J, with 10 bases in between. The length of the CDR3 is 13 residues. CDR1 GTSNPN and CDR2 SVGIG come from the germline V gene (reference sequence). The CDR3 coding sequence is TGTGCCTGGAGTGTATCCCATTTGAACACCATATATTTT. Translating it yields CAWSVSHLNTIYF.

CDR3 sequence (DNA): TGTGCCAGCAGTGAAGGGAGGACAGCGAACACTGAAGCTTTCTTT. This encodes CASSEGRTANTEAFF. This rearrangement joins TRBV2 to TRBJ1-1, with a possible D match to TRBD1 (6 bases). Germline CDR1 SNHLY, CDR2 FYNNEI. The CDR3 is 15 amino acids. V shed 1 base and J shed 1 base, with 10 bases lying between them.